The T cell receptor (beta chain) under discussion was sequenced for a study of CD8 T cells in ankylosing spondylitis (TCRdb year 2017). Looking at the study overall: T cell receptor beta repertoires were profiled in healthy donors and ankylosing spondylitis patients so that disease-linked TCR variants could be found. The full study cohort comprised about 25 ankylosing spondylitis patients and roughly 110 healthy donors. Peripheral blood was sampled, and synovial fluid was additionally collected from ankylosing spondylitis patients.

Study-wide conclusions, independent of this receptor: A TCR beta motif of eight highly homologous amino acid variants appeared characteristic of blood from ankylosing spondylitis patients. Significant enrichment of the disease-linked clones was reported in matched synovial fluid samples from ankylosing spondylitis patients. Some of the motif variants had been reported before in the synovial fluid and blood of reactive arthritis patients, a finding that suggests common disease-initiation mechanisms. In peripheral blood, the disease-linked clones were found at relatively low frequencies and had a CD8+ phenotype.

The germline V gene specifies MNHEY as CDR1 and SVGAGI as CDR2. Trimming takes 0 bases off V and 8 bases off J; junction bases not matched to a gene: 5. The CDR3 runs 14 residues from the cysteine to the phenylalanine. Solely the CDR3 DNA is kept, with 42 bases framed from the first base. Instrument used: Illumina HiSeq 2500. Quantitative 5'-RACE with molecular barcodes was the method used to prepare the TCR beta libraries. The paper's data handling went like this. Disease-linked TCR variants were identified with a new computational method built on a probabilistic model of VDJ rearrangement. TCRdb passed the public sequencing reads through fastp at Q25 and MiXCR, retaining productive beta sequences. Rows are unified per CDR3 protein, each entry keeping the most common DNA and genes. The V and J calls here are based on TCRdb, not the publication. The sample includes under 150,000 distinct CDR3 sequences, with roughly 10% observed a single time. The ten largest make up approximately 4% of the sample.

This clonotype was counted ten times or more. The antigen it binds to is not known. Base qualities were left out, and no much larger clone turns up one base away. The sequenced sample consisted of blood, either unsorted or a sorted T cell fraction (not recorded which). The V and J segments used are TRBV6-5 and TRBJ1-2; TRBD1 aligns with 8 central bases. This receptor was obtained from a female donor with ankylosing spondylitis or in good health (not recorded which). The sequenced DNA is TGTGCCAGCAGTTACTCGCCGACAGGGGTCGGCTACACCTTC. Its translation is CASSYSPTGVGYTF.